This T cell receptor (beta chain) was obtained from a study of blood T cells in healthy people across ages. The wider study: Roughly one uniquely barcoded beta molecule per two T cells was captured. Study-wide results and limits: Across samples, TCR beta diversity tracked strongly with naive T cell percentage. While age rose, TCR beta diversity per million T cells dropped in a roughly linear way.

Note on this clonotype: What it recognizes is unknown.

The CDR3 runs to 16 residues. CDR1 and CDR2 from the germline V gene are SGHAT and FQNNGV. Trimming at V came to 0 bases and at J to 4 bases, leaving 6 bases not matched to a gene. A J-beta primer mix and a sample-barcoded 5' primer were used in a second PCR of roughly 6 to 12 cycles. TCRdb processed the 5' RACE reads anew with MiXCR; each CDR3 protein has one entry. The table has 850,000 to 950,000 distinct CDR3 sequences, roughly 26% seen once. The clonotype comes from a woman of 80 years or more in good health. This chain connects TRBV11-2 to TRBJ1-5; 7 bases are shared with TRBD1. The sequenced sample consisted of blood. The CDR3, as DNA: TGTGCCAGCAGCTTAGATCGTAGGGGGCCGAATCAGCCCCAGCATTTT. Its translation is CASSLDRRGPNQPQHF.